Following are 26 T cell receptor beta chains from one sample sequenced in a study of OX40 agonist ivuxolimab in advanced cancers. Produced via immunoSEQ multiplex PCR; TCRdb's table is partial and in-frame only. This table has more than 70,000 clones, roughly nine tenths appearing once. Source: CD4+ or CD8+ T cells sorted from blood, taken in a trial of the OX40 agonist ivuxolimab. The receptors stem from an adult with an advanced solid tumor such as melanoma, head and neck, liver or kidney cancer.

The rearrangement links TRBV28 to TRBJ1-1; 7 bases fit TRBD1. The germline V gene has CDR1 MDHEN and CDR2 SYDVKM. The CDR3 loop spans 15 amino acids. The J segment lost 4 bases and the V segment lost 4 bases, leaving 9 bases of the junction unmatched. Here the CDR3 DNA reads TGTGCCAGCAGTTCAGCGACAGGGACTTCCACTGAAGCTTTCTTT. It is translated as CASSSATGTSTEAFF. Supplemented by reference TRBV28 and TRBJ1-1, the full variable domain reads DVKVTQSSRYLVKRTGEKVFLECVQDMDHENMFWYRQDPGLGLRLIYFSYDVKMKEKGDIPEGYSVSREKKERFSLILESASTNQTSMYLCASSSATGTSTEAFFGQGTRLTVV.

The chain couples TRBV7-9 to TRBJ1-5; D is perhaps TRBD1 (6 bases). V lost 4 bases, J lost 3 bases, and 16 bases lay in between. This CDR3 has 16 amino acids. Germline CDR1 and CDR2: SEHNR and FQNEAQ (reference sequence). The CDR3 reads CASSSGVSGLNQPQHF. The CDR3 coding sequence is TGTGCCAGCAGCTCAGGGGTGTCCGGCCTCAATCAGCCCCAGCATTTT.

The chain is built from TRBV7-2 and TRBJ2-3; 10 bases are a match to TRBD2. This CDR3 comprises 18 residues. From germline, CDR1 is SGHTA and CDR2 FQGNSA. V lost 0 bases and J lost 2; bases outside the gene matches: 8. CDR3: CASSLAGTLAGDTDTQYF. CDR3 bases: TGTGCCAGCAGCTTAGCGGGCACCCTAGCGGGGGACACAGATACGCAGTATTTT.

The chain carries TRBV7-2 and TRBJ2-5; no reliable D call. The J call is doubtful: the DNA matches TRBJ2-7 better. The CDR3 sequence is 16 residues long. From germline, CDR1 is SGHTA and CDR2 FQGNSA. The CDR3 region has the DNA TGTGCCAGCAGCTTAGTTGCGGCCCTTAATACCTACGAGCAGTACTTC. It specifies CASSLVAALNTYEQYF.

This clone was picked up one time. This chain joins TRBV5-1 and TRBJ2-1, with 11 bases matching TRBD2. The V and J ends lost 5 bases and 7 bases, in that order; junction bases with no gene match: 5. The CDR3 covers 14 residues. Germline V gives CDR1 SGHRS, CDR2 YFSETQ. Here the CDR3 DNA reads TGCGCCAGCAGATCGGTAGCGGGGGGGAATGAGCAGTTCTTC. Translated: CASRSVAGGNEQFF.

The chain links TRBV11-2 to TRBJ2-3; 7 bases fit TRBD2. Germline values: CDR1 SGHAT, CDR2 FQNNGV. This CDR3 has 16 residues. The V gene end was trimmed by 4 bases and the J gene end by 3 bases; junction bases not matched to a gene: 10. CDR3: CASSSGLVRGTDTQYF. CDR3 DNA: TGTGCCAGCAGCTCCGGACTAGTAAGAGGTACAGATACGCAGTATTTT. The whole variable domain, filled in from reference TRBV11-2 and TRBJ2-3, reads EAGVAQSPRYKIIEKRQSVAFWCNPISGHATLYWYQQILGQGPKLLIQFQNNGVVDDSQLPKDRFSAERLKGVDSTLKIQPAKLEDSAVYLCASSSGLVRGTDTQYFGPGTRLTVL.

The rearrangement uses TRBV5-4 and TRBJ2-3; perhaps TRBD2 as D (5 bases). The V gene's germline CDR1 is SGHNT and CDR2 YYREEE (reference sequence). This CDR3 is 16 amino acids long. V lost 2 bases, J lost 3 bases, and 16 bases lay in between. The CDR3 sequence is CASSLETSRGTDTQYF. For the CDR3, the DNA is TGTGCCAGCAGCTTAGAAACTAGTCGAGGGACAGATACGCAGTATTTT.

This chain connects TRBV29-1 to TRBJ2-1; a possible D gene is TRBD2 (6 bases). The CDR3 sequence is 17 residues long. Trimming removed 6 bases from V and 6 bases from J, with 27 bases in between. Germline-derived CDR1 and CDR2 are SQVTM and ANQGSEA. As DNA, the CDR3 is TGCAGCGTCGTCGCGCGTAGTTCGGGAGTAGCGAGCAATGAGCAGTTCTTC. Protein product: CSVVARSSGVASNEQFF.

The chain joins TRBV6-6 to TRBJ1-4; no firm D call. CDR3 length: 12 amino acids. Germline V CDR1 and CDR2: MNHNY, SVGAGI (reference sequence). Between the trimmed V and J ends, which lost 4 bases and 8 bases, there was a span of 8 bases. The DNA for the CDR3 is TGTGCCAGCAGTTCGGATGACGAAAAACTGTTTTTT. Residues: CASSSDDEKLFF.

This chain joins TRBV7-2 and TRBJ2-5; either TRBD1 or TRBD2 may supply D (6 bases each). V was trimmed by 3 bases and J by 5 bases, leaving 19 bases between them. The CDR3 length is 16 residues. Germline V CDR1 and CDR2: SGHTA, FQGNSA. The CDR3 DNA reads TGTGCCAGCAGCTTCGGACAAAGAACAGGGAGGGAGACCCAGTACTTC. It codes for CASSFGQRTGRETQYF.

As DNA, the CDR3 is TGTGCCAGCTCGATTTTTGGACAGGGCGAAACTGAAGCTTTCTTT. Translating it yields CASSIFGQGETEAFF. The gene calls are TRBV2 and TRBJ1-1; 8 bases map to TRBD1. This CDR3 comprises 15 residues. CDR1 and CDR2 from the germline V gene are SNHLY and FYNNEI. After removal of 8 bases from V and 5 bases from J, the junction contained 13 bases not matched to a gene.

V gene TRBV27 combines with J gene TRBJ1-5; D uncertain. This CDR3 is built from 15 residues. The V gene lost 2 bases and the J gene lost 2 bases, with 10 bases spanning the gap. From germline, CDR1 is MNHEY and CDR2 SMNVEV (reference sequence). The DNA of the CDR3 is TGTGCCAGCAGTTTAACCTGGGAGGGCAATCAGCCCCAGCATTTT. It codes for CASSLTWEGNQPQHF.

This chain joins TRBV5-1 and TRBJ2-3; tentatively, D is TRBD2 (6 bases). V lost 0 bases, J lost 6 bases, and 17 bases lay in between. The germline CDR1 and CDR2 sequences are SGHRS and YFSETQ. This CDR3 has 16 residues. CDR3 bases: TGCGCCAGCAGCTTGGCGAGGCTAGCGTCTTCGGATACGCAGTATTTT. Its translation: CASSLARLASSDTQYF.

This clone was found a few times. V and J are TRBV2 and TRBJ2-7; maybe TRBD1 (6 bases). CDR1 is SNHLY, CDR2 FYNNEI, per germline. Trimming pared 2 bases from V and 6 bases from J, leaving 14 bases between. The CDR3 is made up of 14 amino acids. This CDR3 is CASSERRGPFEQYF. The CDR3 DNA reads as TGTGCCAGCAGTGAACGCAGGGGTCCTTTCGAGCAGTACTTC. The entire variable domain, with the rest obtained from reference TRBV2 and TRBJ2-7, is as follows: EPEVTQTPSHQVTQMGQEVILRCVPISNHLYFYWYRQILGQKVEFLVSFYNNEISEKSEIFDDQFSVERPDGSNFTLKIRSTKLEDSAMYFCASSERRGPFEQYFGPGTRLTVT.

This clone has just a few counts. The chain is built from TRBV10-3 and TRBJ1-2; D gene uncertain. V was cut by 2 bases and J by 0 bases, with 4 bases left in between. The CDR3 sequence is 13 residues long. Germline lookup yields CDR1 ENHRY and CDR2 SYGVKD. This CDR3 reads CAISEGANYGYTF. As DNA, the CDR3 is TGTGCCATCAGTGAGGGGGCTAACTATGGCTACACCTTC.

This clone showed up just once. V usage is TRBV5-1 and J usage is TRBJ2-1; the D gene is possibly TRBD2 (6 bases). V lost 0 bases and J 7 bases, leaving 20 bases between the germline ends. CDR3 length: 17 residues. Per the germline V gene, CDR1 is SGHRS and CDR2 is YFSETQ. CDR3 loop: CASSLGRDLGSRNEQFF. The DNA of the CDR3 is TGCGCCAGCAGCTTGGGCCGGGACTTGGGGTCTAGGAATGAGCAGTTCTTC.

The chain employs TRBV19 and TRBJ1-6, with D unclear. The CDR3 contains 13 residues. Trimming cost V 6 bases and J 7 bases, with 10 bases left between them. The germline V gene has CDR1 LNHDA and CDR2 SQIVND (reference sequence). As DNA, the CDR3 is TGTGCCAGTAGGGCCCGACGGAATTCACCCCTCCACTTT. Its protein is CASRARRNSPLHF.

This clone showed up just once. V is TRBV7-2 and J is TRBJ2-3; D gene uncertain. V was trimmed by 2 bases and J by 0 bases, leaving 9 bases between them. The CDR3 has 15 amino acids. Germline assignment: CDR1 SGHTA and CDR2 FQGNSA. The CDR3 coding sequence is TGTGCCAGCAGCTTAATCAGGCTGAGCACAGATACGCAGTATTTT. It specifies CASSLIRLSTDTQYF.

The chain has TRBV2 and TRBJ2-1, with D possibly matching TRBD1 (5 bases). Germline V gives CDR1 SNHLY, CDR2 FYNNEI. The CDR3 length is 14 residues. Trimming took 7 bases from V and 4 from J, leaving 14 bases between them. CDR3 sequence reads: CASITGAFYNEQFF. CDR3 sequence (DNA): TGTGCCAGCATAACAGGAGCGTTTTACAATGAGCAGTTCTTC.

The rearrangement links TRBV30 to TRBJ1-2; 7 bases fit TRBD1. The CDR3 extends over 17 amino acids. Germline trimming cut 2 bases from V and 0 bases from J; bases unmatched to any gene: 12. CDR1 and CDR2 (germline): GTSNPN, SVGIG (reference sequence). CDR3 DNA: TGTGCCTGGAGTTCCCCACCCGGGACAGTAGCTAACTATGGCTACACCTTC. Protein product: CAWSSPPGTVANYGYTF.

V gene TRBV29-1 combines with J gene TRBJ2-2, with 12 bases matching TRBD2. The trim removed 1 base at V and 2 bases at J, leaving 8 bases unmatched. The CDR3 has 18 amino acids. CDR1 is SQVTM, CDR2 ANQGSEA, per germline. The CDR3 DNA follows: TGCAGCGTTGAAGCTCGTCTAGCGGGGGGGCATAACACCGGGGAGCTGTTTTTT. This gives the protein CSVEARLAGGHNTGELFF.

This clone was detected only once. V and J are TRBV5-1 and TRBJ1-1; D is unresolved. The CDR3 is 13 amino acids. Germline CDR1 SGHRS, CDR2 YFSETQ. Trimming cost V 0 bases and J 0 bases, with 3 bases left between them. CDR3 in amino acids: CASSLALNTEAFF. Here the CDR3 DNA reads TGCGCCAGCAGCTTGGCCTTGAACACTGAAGCTTTCTTT.

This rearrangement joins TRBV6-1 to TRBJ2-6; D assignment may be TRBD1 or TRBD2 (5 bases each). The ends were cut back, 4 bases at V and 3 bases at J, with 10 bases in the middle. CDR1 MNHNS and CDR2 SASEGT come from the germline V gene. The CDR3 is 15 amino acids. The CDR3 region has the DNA TGTGCCAGCAGTGCTACTAGGGGTGGGGCCAACGTCCTGACTTTC. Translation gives CASSATRGGANVLTF.

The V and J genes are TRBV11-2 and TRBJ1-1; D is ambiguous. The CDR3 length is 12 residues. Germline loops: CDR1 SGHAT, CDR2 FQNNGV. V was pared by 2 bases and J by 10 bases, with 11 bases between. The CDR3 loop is CASSLKRERAFF. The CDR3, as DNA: TGTGCCAGCAGCTTAAAGAGGGAGCGAGCTTTCTTT.

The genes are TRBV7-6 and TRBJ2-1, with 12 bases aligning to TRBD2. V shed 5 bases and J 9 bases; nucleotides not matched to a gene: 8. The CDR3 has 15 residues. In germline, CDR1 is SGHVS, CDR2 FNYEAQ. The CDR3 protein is CASSRSRTSGTEQFF. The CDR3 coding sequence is TGTGCCAGCAGCAGATCCCGGACTAGCGGGACTGAGCAGTTCTTC.

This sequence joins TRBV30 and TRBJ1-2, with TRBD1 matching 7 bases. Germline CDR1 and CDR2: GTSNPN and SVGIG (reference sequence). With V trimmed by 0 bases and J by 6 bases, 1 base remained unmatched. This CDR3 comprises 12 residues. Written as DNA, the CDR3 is TGTGCCTGGAGTGTAGGGGGCAATGGCTACACCTTC. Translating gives CAWSVGGNGYTF.